The rows below give T cell receptor beta chains drawn from one sample of a study of graft-versus-host responses after intestinal transplantation. Method: immunoSEQ multiplex PCR; TCRdb's copy keeps in-frame clones and lacks some. The table lists 99,000 or so clones, 80% to 95% of them singletons. These receptors have no known antigen. The specimen was unstimulated CD8+ T cells sorted from spleen or lymph node cells, collected before transplant. Every receptor here comes from a human donor who was the organ donor for an intestinal transplant. CDR3s include the opening cysteine and the closing phenylalanine or tryptophan. The order of the fields is D gene, V gene, J gene, clone size, CDR3 DNA, CDR3 protein. The D gene is left open where the match is weak. Some rows have no size entry. The others give once, few or many, or a class for an expanded clone.

TRBD1	TRBV13	TRBJ1-6	.	TGTGCCAGCAGCTTAAACAGGGGACCGGGTCCGTATAATTCACCCCTCCACTTT	CASSLNRGPGPYNSPLHF
TRBD1	TRBV7-9	TRBJ2-1	.	TGTGCCGGAAGGGACAGCCGTGCAAGGGAGCAGTTCTTC	CAGRDSRAREQFF
TRBD2	TRBV9	TRBJ2-7	.	TGTGCCAGCAGCGCAGCGGGGGGGAACTACGAGCAGTACTTC	CASSAAGGNYEQYF
TRBD2	TRBV15	TRBJ2-1	once	TGTGCCACCAGCAGGCTAGCGGGGAGGCAATACAATGAGCAGTTCTTC	CATSRLAGRQYNEQFF
.	TRBV1	TRBJ2-7	.	TGCACCAGCAGCCTCAGACTTAGGGGGACCTACGAGCAGTACTTC	CTSSLRLRGTYEQYF
TRBD1	TRBV4-2	TRBJ1-1	.	TGTGCCAGCAGCCAAGGAGGAACAGGGGGCTTGAACACTGAAGCTTTCTTT	CASSQGGTGGLNTEAFF
.	TRBV10-2	TRBJ1-6	once	TGCGCCAGCAGTGAAGACAGCTCCTATAATTCACCCCTCCACTTT	CASSEDSSYNSPLHF
TRBD1	TRBV25-1	TRBJ2-1	.	TGTGCCAGCAGTGATGGAATCGGACAGGGTGTCGATGAGCAGTTCTTC	CASSDGIGQGVDEQFF
.	TRBV5-6	TRBJ1-6	.	TGTGCCAGCAGCTTCGGGGGTATGACATTAAGGAATTCACCCCTCCACTTT	CASSFGGMTLRNSPLHF
.	TRBV5-4	TRBJ2-7	.	TGTGCCAGCACCGACCGGGACTCAACCTACGAGCAGTACTTC	CASTDRDSTYEQYF
.	TRBV7-9	TRBJ1-6	.	TGTGCCAGCAGCTCATCCACAAAAGGGGTGTTTAATTCACCCCTCCACTTT	CASSSSTKGVFNSPLHF
.	TRBV5-5	TRBJ1-2	once	TGTGCCAGCATCCCCAGAGGTGGCATTCCTCCCTATGGCTACACCTTC	CASIPRGGIPPYGYTF
.	TRBV19	TRBJ1-2	once	TGTGCCAGTAGTATAGACATACAGAGAGATGCTAACTATGGCTACACCTTC	CASSIDIQRDANYGYTF
TRBD1	TRBV28	TRBJ1-6	.	TGTGCCAGCACCAGTCCGGGACAGGGTTGGTCACCCCTCCACTTT	CASTSPGQGWSPLHF
TRBD1	TRBV2	TRBJ2-5	.	TGTGCCAGTTCGGGGACAGGGGGCGCGGAGACCCAGTACTTC	CASSGTGGAETQYF
.	TRBV7-9	TRBJ2-1	.	TGTGCCAGCCCCCCCCACAGGGCAGAATCCTACAATGAGCAGTTCTTC	CASPPHRAESYNEQFF
TRBD1	TRBV19	TRBJ2-7	once	TGTGCCAGTAGTTTTCGTGGACAGGGCTACGAGCAGTACTTC	CASSFRGQGYEQYF
TRBD2	TRBV10-3	TRBJ2-3	.	TGTGCCATCAGCTACATACTAGCGGGGGGGCCGGCAGATACGCAGTATTTT	CAISYILAGGPADTQYF
.	TRBV7-3	TRBJ1-6	.	TGTGCCAGCAGCTTTACCTACCTTTCACCCCTCCACTTT	CASSFTYLSPLHF
.	TRBV5-1	TRBJ1-1	.	TGCGCCAGCAGCTCGCGGGATTATGGTACTGAAGCTTTCTTT	CASSSRDYGTEAFF
.	TRBV11-3	TRBJ1-3	.	TGTGCCAGCAGTATCGCAGGGTCTGGAAACACCATATATTTT	CASSIAGSGNTIYF
TRBD2	TRBV12-5	TRBJ2-1	.	TGTGCTAGTGGTTTATCCTTGACTAGCGGGGGCTACAATGAGCAGTTCTTC	CASGLSLTSGGYNEQFF
.	TRBV10-1	TRBJ1-2	once	TGCGCCAGCAGTGAGTCGAGTATGGGCGGCTACACCTTC	CASSESSMGGYTF
.	TRBV5-1	TRBJ2-2	.	TGCGCCAGCAGCCCGACTGGAAGCCCTTCAAGGACCGGGGAGCTGTTTTTT	CASSPTGSPSRTGELFF
.	TRBV2	TRBJ1-1	.	TGTGCCAGATCCAGGGCGAACACTGAAGCTTTCTTT	CARSRANTEAFF
.	TRBV6-6	TRBJ2-7	.	TGTGCCAGCAGTTACCCCCCCCCTGAAACAGACTACGAGCAGTACTTC	CASSYPPPETDYEQYF
TRBD2	TRBV5-4	TRBJ2-7	.	TGTGCCAGCAGCTTGGGTGGACTAGCGGGGGCCTACGAGCAGTACTTC	CASSLGGLAGAYEQYF
.	TRBV28	TRBJ1-4	once	TGTGCCAGCAGTTTCTCGGGGTCTGAAAAACTGTTTTTT	CASSFSGSEKLFF
TRBD2	TRBV13	TRBJ2-1	.	TGTGCCAGCAGCTTACGACTAGCGGGCGTAAATGAGCAGTTCTTC	CASSLRLAGVNEQFF
.	TRBV19	TRBJ1-6	.	TGTGCCAGTAGTATGGACGGACTGGGGATCTATAATTCACCCCTCCACTTT	CASSMDGLGIYNSPLHF
.	TRBV27	TRBJ1-3	.	TGTGCCAGCAGTTTGCCTGACCAGGGCTTTGGGAACACCATATATTTT	CASSLPDQGFGNTIYF
TRBD1	TRBV2	TRBJ2-1	.	TGTGCCAGCAGTGAACTCTTCGGGACAGCAGGGAATGAGCAGTTCTTC	CASSELFGTAGNEQFF
.	TRBV4-1	TRBJ2-3	.	TGCGCCAGCAGCCAAGATTATTGGGACACCTCCGTGGATACGCAGTATTTT	CASSQDYWDTSVDTQYF
.	TRBV29-1	TRBJ2-3	.	TGCAGCTTCCCGGACGGAACTAGAACAGATACGCAGTATTTT	CSFPDGTRTDTQYF
.	TRBV11-1	TRBJ2-2	.	TGTGCCAGCAGCTTAGCTCACGGGGAGCTGTTTTTT	CASSLAHGELFF
.	TRBV21-1	TRBJ2-1	.	TGTGCCAGCAGTAGGGATCCGGGACAGGGATCCCTGGCTTTGGGGTTCTTC	CASSRDPGQGSLALGFF
.	TRBV27	TRBJ2-1	.	TGTGCCAGCAGTTTAACTCTTGGCGGAGATTACAATGAGCAGTTCTTC	CASSLTLGGDYNEQFF
.	TRBV19	TRBJ1-6	.	TGTGCCAGCACGGACTCGGAAGGGGGTTGGTCACCCCTCCACTTT	CASTDSEGGWSPLHF
.	TRBV5-4	TRBJ2-7	.	TGTGCCAGCAGCTTGAAGGGGTACGAGCAGTACTTC	CASSLKGYEQYF
.	TRBV11-3	TRBJ1-1	.	TGTGCCAGCAGCCGAGCGAGACAGGCGAGGCAGGAAGCTTTCTTT	CASSRARQARQEAFF
TRBD1	TRBV6-1	TRBJ1-2	few	TGTGCCAGCAGAGGGGACAGTAGATATAACTATGGCTACACCTTC	CASRGDSRYNYGYTF
.	TRBV28	TRBJ2-7	.	TGTGCCAGCAGGCCCCTTCGGATCCAAGGACTCCCGCATTTCTACGAGCAGTACTTC	CASRPLRIQGLPHFYEQYF
.	TRBV25-1	TRBJ2-1	.	TGTGCCAGCAGTGAATATTATACGATAACGGGAGTGGGGCAGTTCTTC	CASSEYYTITGVGQFF
TRBD2	TRBV6-5	TRBJ2-1	.	TGTGCCAGCAGTCCCATGACTAGCGACAATGAGCAGTTCTTC	CASSPMTSDNEQFF
.	TRBV28	TRBJ2-3	.	TGTGCCAGCTACAGGGTCGGCACAGATACGCAGTATTTT	CASYRVGTDTQYF
.	TRBV5-6	TRBJ2-7	.	TGTGCCAGCAGCTTGAGGGGAGGCTACGAGCAGTACTTC	CASSLRGGYEQYF
.	TRBV9	TRBJ2-2	.	TGTGCCAGCAGCGAGATGACGGGTCCTACCGGGGAGCTGTTTTTT	CASSEMTGPTGELFF
TRBD2	TRBV27	TRBJ2-3	.	TGTGCCAGCAGTTTTGGGACTAGCTCAGATACGCAGTATTTT	CASSFGTSSDTQYF
.	TRBV25-1	TRBJ2-1	.	TGTGCCAGCAGTGAAGGACTTTGGAATGAGCAGTTCTTC	CASSEGLWNEQFF
.	TRBV4-2	TRBJ2-1	.	TGTGCTAGCAGCCAAGAGGGGGGACTTAGATCCTACAATGAGCAGTTCTTC	CASSQEGGLRSYNEQFF
.	TRBV4-1	TRBJ1-6	.	TGCGCCAGCAGCCAGGGCGTGAATTCACCCCTCCACTTT	CASSQGVNSPLHF
TRBD2	TRBV11-2	TRBJ2-1	.	TGTGCCAGCAGCTACCACGCTAGCGGGGCCCCTGTGGATGAGCAGTTCTTC	CASSYHASGAPVDEQFF
.	TRBV19	TRBJ1-1	.	TGTGCCAGTAGTATTCGCGGGGACACTGAAGCTTTCTTT	CASSIRGDTEAFF
.	TRBV10-2	TRBJ2-1	.	TGCGCCAGCAGCAAAGCTTATAACTCCTACAATGAGCAGTTCTTC	CASSKAYNSYNEQFF